This entry concerns a single T cell receptor beta chain. The antigen is unknown. ViraFEST assay sequencing came after antigen-specific CD4+ T cells were expanded with viral peptide pools. Around day 10 of culture, CD4+ T cells were separated out. Two doses of BNT162b2 or mRNA-1273 vaccine were administered to participants. Negative nucleocapsid antibody tests before and after vaccination confirmed no previous SARS-CoV-2 infection. Researchers swapped half the medium for IL-2 medium on both days 3 and 7. These data originate in a study of vaccination effects on CD4 cells after COVID-19. Study-level points and caveats: Healthy vaccinees showed cross-reactivity with common cold coronaviruses in only 1 of 255 vaccine-induced clones.

Clones were read by immunoSEQ multiplex PCR, and TCRdb kept only the in-frame ones, dropping some. This table has about 24,000 clones, about four fifths appearing once. The CDR3 contains 13 residues. Trimming stripped 5 bases from V and 4 bases from J, with 12 bases between. Germline CDR1 and CDR2: WNHNN and SYGVQD (reference sequence). The chain recombines TRBV10-1 with TRBJ2-7; perhaps TRBD1 as D (6 bases). Sequenced here: CD4+ T cells from PBMCs cultured with SARS-CoV-2 spike peptides, sampled after COVID-19 vaccination. This receptor was identified in a human donor who received a COVID-19 vaccine. Some clones in this sample may be carry-over from other donors' samples. The CDR3 DNA sequence: TGCGCCAGCAGTCCGGGACACGGGTACGAGCAGTACGTC. Encoded protein: CASSPGHGYEQYV.